What follows describes a single T cell receptor (beta chain). The antigen is not known. The source of the sample is a study of blood T cells in healthy people across ages. The study's findings and limits: Bulk PBMC profiling left naive and antigen-experienced comparisons inconclusive. Because donor CMV status was unknown, expanded clonotype changes were possibly confounded.

Trimming stripped 5 bases from V and 5 bases from J, with 13 bases between. The CDR3 length is 12 residues. The germline V gene has CDR1 DFQATT and CDR2 SNEGSKA (reference sequence). A second PCR, run for about 6 to 11 cycles, used a sample-barcoded 5' primer plus a J-beta primer mix. A template-switch adaptor with 12 random nucleotides tagged each cDNA molecule. TCRdb recomputed calls from the 5' RACE reads with MiXCR, one row per CDR3 protein. The sample lists about 1.6 million distinct CDR3 sequences, roughly 32% seen once, with 11% in the top ten. This clonotype was obtained from a woman aged 25 to 39 in good health. Material: blood. The chain joins TRBV20-1 to TRBJ2-7; D may match TRBD1 or TRBD2 (5 bases each). The CDR3 DNA reads as TGCAGTGCTCTCCCGGGGCTGAACGAGCAGTACTTC. Translation gives CSALPGLNEQYF.